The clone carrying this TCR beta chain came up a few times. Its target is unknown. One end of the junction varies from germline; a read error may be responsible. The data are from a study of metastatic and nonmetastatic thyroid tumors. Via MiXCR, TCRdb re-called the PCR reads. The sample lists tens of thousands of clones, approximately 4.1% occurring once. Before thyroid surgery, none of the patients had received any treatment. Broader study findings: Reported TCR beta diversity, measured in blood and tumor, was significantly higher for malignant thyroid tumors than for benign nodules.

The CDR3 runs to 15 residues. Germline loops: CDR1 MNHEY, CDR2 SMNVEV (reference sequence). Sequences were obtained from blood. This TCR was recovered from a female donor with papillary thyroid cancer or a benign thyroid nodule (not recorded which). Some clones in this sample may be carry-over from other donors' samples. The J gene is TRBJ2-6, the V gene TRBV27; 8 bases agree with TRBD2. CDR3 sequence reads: CASITGGRGANVLTF. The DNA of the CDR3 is TGTGCCAGCATTACGGGGGGGCGTGGGGCCAACGTCCTTACTTTC.